Sequencing of this T cell receptor (beta chain) was carried out in a study of identifying expanded T cells in peripheral blood. V was shortened by 6 bases and J by 2 bases, with 11 bases between the two germline ends. CDR1 is SNHLY, CDR2 FYNNEI, per germline. This CDR3 comprises 14 residues. During the collection period, no donor immune events like infections were recorded. Sequencing was performed with immunoSEQ multiplex PCR; in TCRdb, only in-frame clones are kept and a portion is missing. Found here are under 100,000 clones, 70% to 90% of them singletons; the top ten hold around 4.3%. Study observations and caveats: Differentially abundant clones: about 1.2 between replicates, just under 17 at approximately two weeks, 19 to 20 at four. Across healthy donors, higher total template counts meant significantly greater roughly 2-week count variance.

A note on this clone: Its antigen remains unidentified.

The sample was blood. This chain connects TRBV2 to TRBJ2-1, with a tentative D call TRBD2 (5 bases). The TCR sequence derives from a person aged 18 to 75 in good health. CDR3: CASSGDGTYNEQFF. CDR3 bases: TGTGCCAGCAGCGGGGATGGGACCTACAATGAGCAGTTCTTC.